The clone carrying this TCR beta chain was counted between two and nine times. The target antigen is unknown. These data are taken from a study of PD-1 blockade in classical Hodgkin lymphoma. General study results and limits: Newly diagnosed patients had baseline TCR diversity that was reportedly lower than that of healthy donors. CD4+ TCR diversity rose significantly by C4D1, and CD8+ TCR diversity did not.

Each of the patients experienced relapse following autologous stem cell transplantation, and their brentuximab vedotin exposure differed. Patients had relapsed/refractory classical Hodgkin lymphoma with complete response, partial response or progressive disease as best response. Profiled with immunoSEQ multiplex PCR; TCRdb holds only in-frame clones, not every one. The sample holds tens of thousands of clones, around 71% seen once. With 3 bases removed from V and 4 bases from J, the gap between germline ends came to 12 bases. The CDR3 length is 14 residues. Germline lookup yields CDR1 SNHLY and CDR2 FYNNEI.

The chain joins TRBV2 to TRBJ1-2; D is unresolved. Specimen: peripheral blood mononuclear cells (PBMCs), collected before the second cycle of nivolumab. The TCR comes from a human donor with classical Hodgkin lymphoma. The CDR3 region has the DNA TGTGCCAGCAGTGATATGGTGCCTATCTATGGCTACACCTTC. Its translation: CASSDMVPIYGYTF.